Described below is a single TCR beta chain sequence and its context. Per the original data handling: Scientists estimated how many nucleated cells there were by amplifying reference gene primers. Using immunoSEQ multiplex PCR, the repertoire was profiled, and TCRdb retains in-frame clones only, with some absent. The V and J calls and the clone size are those of that table, but D and trimming were determined from the DNA. Altogether about 49,000 clones are present, approximately 85% being singletons, with the ten largest covering approximately 15%. In germline, CDR1 is SGHTA, CDR2 FQGNSA. V was cut by 5 bases and J by 3 bases, with 10 bases left in between. This CDR3 contains 14 residues. The data originate from a study of blood T cell repertoires in COVID-19. Study in general: Some COVID-19 samples were acute and others convalescent; all came from the United States, Italy and Spain. Sample material is recorded as cDNA or gDNA derived from T cells, B-cell-depleted T cells, or PBMCs.

This chain joins TRBV7-2 and TRBJ1-4; D uncertain. This TCR was recovered from a human donor in a cohort sampled during active COVID-19. Sequenced input: peripheral blood. This CDR3 reads CASSLGLANEKLFF. DNA for the CDR3: TGTGCCAGCAGCCTAGGGTTAGCTAATGAAAAACTGTTTTTT.